One sample yielded the 18 T cell receptor beta chains listed below, sequenced in a study of blood T cell repertoires in COVID-19. Sequencing used immunoSEQ multiplex PCR; TCRdb keeps in-frame clones, though not all of them. The sample consists of just over 50,000 clones, 85% to 90% of them appearing once. The sample comprised peripheral blood. These receptors were obtained from a man aged 70 or older with acute or convalescent COVID-19.

The chain has TRBV18 and TRBJ2-1, with 8 positions matching TRBD1. V gave up 5 bases and J gave up 0 bases; unmatched junction bases: 3. The germline V gene has CDR1 KGHSH and CDR2 LQKENI. The CDR3 length is 15 residues. The CDR3 nucleotides are TGTGCCAGCTCATTCGGACAGGGCTCCTACAATGAGCAGTTCTTC. Its translation: CASSFGQGSYNEQFF.

This chain links TRBV5-4 with TRBJ1-2; no firm D call. CDR3 length: 16 residues. Germline CDR1 and CDR2: SGHNT and YYREEE (reference sequence). Trimming took 2 bases from V and 0 from J, leaving 14 bases between them. Here the CDR3 DNA reads TGTGCCAGCAGCTTCGGGTCCCTTACCTCTAACTATGGCTACACCTTC. Encoded protein: CASSFGSLTSNYGYTF.

The rearrangement joins TRBV30 to TRBJ1-5; TRBD1 aligns across 7 bases. V was clipped by 5 bases and J by 9 bases; unmatched bases: 10. The CDR3 totals 13 residues. Germline CDR1 is GTSNPN and CDR2 is SVGIG (reference sequence). The CDR3 coding sequence is TGTGCCTGGGCACAGGGGCCCCTGATGCCCCAGCATTTT. Its translation is CAWAQGPLMPQHF.

The CDR3 DNA reads TGTGCCAGCAGGGATCCGGGACTTACCTACGAGCAGTACTTC. Its translation is CASRDPGLTYEQYF. The rearrangement joins TRBV7-2 to TRBJ2-7; the D gene is possibly TRBD2 (6 bases). Germline CDR1 SGHTA, CDR2 FQGNSA. This CDR3 spans 14 amino acids. V lost 6 bases to trimming and J lost 2 bases, with 14 bases between them.

V is TRBV19 and J is TRBJ1-1; 8 bases are shared with TRBD1. This CDR3 spans 14 amino acids. CDR1 and CDR2 from the germline V gene are LNHDA and SQIVND (reference sequence). V was clipped by 7 bases and J by 4 bases; unmatched bases: 8. Written as DNA, the CDR3 is TGTGCCAGTATTAAGGACAGGGTCGGCACTGAAGCTTTCTTT. Residues: CASIKDRVGTEAFF.

The chain employs TRBV7-9 and TRBJ1-4; TRBD1 aligns across 9 bases. With V trimmed by 3 bases and J by 5 bases, 4 bases remained unmatched. The CDR3 length is 15 residues. Germline V gene sequence: CDR1 SEHNR, CDR2 FQNEAQ (reference sequence). The DNA of the CDR3 is TGTGCCAGCAGCTTGGATGGGACAGGGAATGAAAAACTGTTTTTT. Translated: CASSLDGTGNEKLFF.

The chain uses TRBV6-5 and TRBJ1-2, with 8 bases aligning to TRBD1. CDR3 length: 14 amino acids. CDR1 and CDR2 from the germline V gene are MNHEY and SVGAGI. Germline trimming cut 7 bases from V and 7 bases from J; bases unmatched to any gene: 11. The CDR3 sequence is CASTPIDRGGGYTF. The CDR3 coding sequence is TGTGCCAGCACCCCCATCGACAGGGGCGGTGGCTACACCTTC.

V is TRBV4-1 and J is TRBJ1-6; D remains ambiguous. Deletions cut 9 bases from V and 9 bases from J, with 24 bases between. There are 16 residues in the CDR3. In germline, CDR1 is MGHRA, CDR2 YSYEKL. CDR3: CASRNWLLERGSPLHF. DNA of the CDR3: TGCGCCAGTCGAAATTGGTTACTCGAACGGGGTTCACCCCTCCACTTT.

This clone appeared once. The rearrangement links TRBV27 to TRBJ2-1; TRBD2 matches at 11 bases. Germline CDR1 is MNHEY and CDR2 is SMNVEV (reference sequence). Losses at the gene ends were 8 bases for V and 6 bases for J; bases not matched to a gene: 9. This CDR3 region has 15 residues. The DNA for the CDR3 is TGTGCCAGCCAAGCGTCGGGACTAGCGGTCAATGAGCAGTTCTTC. This gives the protein CASQASGLAVNEQFF.

The genes are TRBV2 and TRBJ2-3; TRBD2 aligns across 13 bases. V gave up 11 bases and J gave up 0 bases; unmatched junction bases: 8. CDR1 and CDR2 from the germline V gene are SNHLY and FYNNEI. The CDR3 covers 16 residues. DNA of the CDR3: TGTGCCTCGCTTGGGACTAGCGGGACTAGCACAGATACGCAGTATTTT. Its translation is CASLGTSGTSTDTQYF.

This clone is a singleton in its sample. The chain joins TRBV9 to TRBJ2-7; 8 bases are shared with TRBD1. Germline V gene sequence: CDR1 SGDLS, CDR2 YYNGEE. The CDR3 consists of 14 residues. V was pared by 3 bases and J by 1 base, with 3 bases of the junction left unmatched. The CDR3 is CASSDRQGSYEQYF. The DNA of the CDR3 is TGTGCCAGCAGCGACAGACAGGGGTCCTACGAGCAGTACTTC.

The chain employs TRBV27 and TRBJ1-2, with D perhaps TRBD1 (6 bases). In germline, CDR1 is MNHEY, CDR2 SMNVEV (reference sequence). This CDR3 contains 15 residues. The V and J ends lost 3 bases and 1 base respectively, with 12 bases between them. CDR3 sequence (DNA): TGTGCCAGCAGTTTCTCGGACAGTCTTAACTATGGCTACACCTTC. Amino acid sequence: CASSFSDSLNYGYTF.

The chain uses TRBV7-9 and TRBJ2-2; 7 bases map to TRBD1. The CDR3 spans 15 residues. Germline-derived CDR1 and CDR2 are SEHNR and FQNEAQ (reference sequence). V lost 3 bases and J lost 2; bases outside the gene matches: 3. The CDR3, as DNA: TGTGCCAGCAGCTTGAGGGGGCCCAACACCGGGGAGCTGTTTTTT. Translation gives CASSLRGPNTGELFF.

The chain is built from TRBV7-2 and TRBJ1-3, with D perhaps TRBD1 (6 bases). The germline V gene encodes CDR1 SGHTA and CDR2 FQGNSA. The V end lost 6 bases, the J end lost 3 bases, and 9 bases lay between the germline ends. The CDR3 covers 13 residues. CDR3 loop: CASRVGGGNTIYF. CDR3 bases: TGTGCCAGCAGAGTAGGGGGTGGAAACACCATATATTTT.

The rearrangement links TRBV4-3 to TRBJ2-6; D is uncertain. This CDR3 is 15 amino acids long. Trimming shortened V by 1 base and J by 1 base, and 5 bases separated the two germline ends. The germline V gene encodes CDR1 LGHNA and CDR2 YSLEER. CDR3 residues: CASSQAGSGANVLTF. DNA of the CDR3: TGCGCCAGCAGCCAAGCCGGTTCTGGGGCCAACGTCCTGACTTTC.

This chain uses TRBV5-1 with TRBJ1-6; D uncertain. Trimming removed 4 bases at V and 7 bases at J, with 9 bases between. The CDR3 runs to 13 residues. Germline CDR1 is SGHRS and CDR2 is YFSETQ. The CDR3 sequence is CASSPDGNSPLHF. The CDR3 DNA sequence: TGCGCCAGCAGCCCAGACGGGAATTCACCCCTCCACTTT.

This rearrangement joins TRBV19 to TRBJ2-1, with TRBD2 identical over 14 bases. Trimming removed 10 bases from V and 6 bases from J; junction bases left unmatched: 5. Germline V gives CDR1 LNHDA, CDR2 SQIVND (reference sequence). The CDR3 loop spans 14 amino acids. This CDR3 reads CAISTSGRVNEQFF. The CDR3 DNA is TGTGCCATCTCGACTAGCGGGAGGGTCAATGAGCAGTTCTTC.

The gene calls are TRBV3-1 (or the pseudogene TRBV3-2) and TRBJ2-7; TRBD2 matches at 12 bases. Germline CDR1 and CDR2: LGHDT and YNNKEL (reference sequence). V was clipped by 5 bases and J by 3 bases; unmatched bases: 8. The CDR3 spans 16 residues. DNA for the CDR3: TGTGCCAGCAGCATTGGACTAGCGGGAACTTTCTACGAGCAGTACTTC. It encodes CASSIGLAGTFYEQYF.